This T cell receptor beta chain stems from a study of Ad26.COV2.S vaccination and SARS-CoV-2 variants. Treatment described: 15 to 20 received Ad26.COV2.S at low or high dose, single or two shots; several received placebo; per-sample allocation not given. Following the first vaccine or placebo injection, samples were taken on day 63. Sequenced by immunoSEQ multiplex PCR; TCRdb stores in-frame clones only, minus some. The data show a few hundred thousand clones, about 89% seen once. Germline CDR1 SGHVS, CDR2 FQNEAQ. V lost 1 base and J lost 4, with 7 bases in between. The CDR3 totals 13 residues. The specimen comprised peripheral blood, sampled in a trial of Ad26.COV2.S vaccine versus placebo. The V and J genes are TRBV7-8 and TRBJ1-1; D gene ambiguous. This TCR was sampled from a person between 18 and 60 years old who received the Ad26.COV2.S COVID-19 vaccine or a placebo. This CDR3 is CASSLVPGTEAFF. The DNA for the CDR3 is TGTGCCAGCAGCTTAGTACCAGGCACTGAAGCTTTCTTT.